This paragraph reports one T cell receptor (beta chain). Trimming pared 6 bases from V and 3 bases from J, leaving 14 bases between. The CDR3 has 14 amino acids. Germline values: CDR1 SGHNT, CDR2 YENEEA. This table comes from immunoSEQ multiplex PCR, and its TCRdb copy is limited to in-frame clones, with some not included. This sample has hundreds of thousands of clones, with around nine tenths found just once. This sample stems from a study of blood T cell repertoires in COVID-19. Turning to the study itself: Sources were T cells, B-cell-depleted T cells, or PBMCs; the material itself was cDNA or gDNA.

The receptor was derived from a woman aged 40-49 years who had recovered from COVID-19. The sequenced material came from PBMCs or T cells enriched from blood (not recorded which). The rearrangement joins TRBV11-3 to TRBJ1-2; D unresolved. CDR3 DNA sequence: TGTGCCAGCAGACGCCGGGAAGGTGACTATGGCTACACCTTC. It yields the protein CASRRREGDYGYTF. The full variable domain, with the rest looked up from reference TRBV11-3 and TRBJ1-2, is EAGVVQSPRYKIIEKKQPVAFWCNPISGHNTLYWYLQNLGQGPELLIRYENEEAVDDSQLPKDRFSAERLKGVDSTLKIQPAELGDSAVYLCASRRREGDYGYTFGSGTRLTVV.